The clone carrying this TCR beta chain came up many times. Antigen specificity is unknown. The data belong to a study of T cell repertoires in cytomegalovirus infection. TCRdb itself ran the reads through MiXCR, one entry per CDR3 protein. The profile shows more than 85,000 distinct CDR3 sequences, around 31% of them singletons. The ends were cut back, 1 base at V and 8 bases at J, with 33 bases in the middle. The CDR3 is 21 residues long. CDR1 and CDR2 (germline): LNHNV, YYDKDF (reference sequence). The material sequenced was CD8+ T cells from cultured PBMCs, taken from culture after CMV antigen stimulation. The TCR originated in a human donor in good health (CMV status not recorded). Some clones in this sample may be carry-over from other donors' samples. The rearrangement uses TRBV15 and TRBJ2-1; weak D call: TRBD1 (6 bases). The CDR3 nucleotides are TGTGCCACCAGCAGAGGTTATTTGGTCAGGGGCCCAGAGGGGTTGTATCATGAGCAGTTCTTC. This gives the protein CATSRGYLVRGPEGLYHEQFF.